These T cell receptor beta chains were read from a single sample in a study of T-cell memory formation after mild COVID-19. TCRdb redid the calling of the 5' RACE reads with MiXCR, one entry per CDR3 protein. The sample gives hundreds of thousands of distinct CDR3 sequences, around 28% of which show up once; approximately 13% is in the top ten. Sample: PBMCs or a T cell subset sorted from them (not recorded which). The receptors derive from an adult woman who had mild COVID-19 (a few samples of this study predate the infection). Cell type and time point are not known. The CDR3 runs from the conserved cysteine through the conserved F or W. D genes are given only for firm matches. Some rows mark clone size as missing; the rest say once, few, many or name a class of expanded clone.

TRBJ2-7 - TRBV7-2 few CASSSPGNSEQYF TGTGCCAGCAGCTCCCCGGGAAATTCCGAGCAGTACTTC
TRBJ2-1 - TRBV18 many CASSGGPSYNEQFF TGTGCCAGCTCCGGGGGCCCCTCCTACAATGAGCAGTTCTTC
TRBJ1-1 - TRBV12-3/TRBV12-4 few CASSSAPAGPTEAFF TGTGCCAGCAGTTCTGCCCCGGCAGGGCCCACTGAAGCTTTCTTT
TRBJ1-1 - TRBV5-5 - CASSLDPRLETEAFF TGTGCCAGCAGCTTGGACCCCCGCTTGGAGACTGAAGCTTTCTTT
TRBJ2-7 - TRBV25-1 few CASSDNRDPYEQYF TGTGCCAGCAGTGATAACAGGGACCCCTACGAGCAGTACTTC
TRBJ2-2 - TRBV2 - CASRGGGARTGELFF TGTGCCAGCAGAGGAGGGGGCGCGAGGACCGGGGAGCTGTTTTTT
TRBJ1-1 - TRBV7-2 few CASSLVVGSNTEAFF TGTGCCAGCAGCTTAGTGGTGGGGTCGAACACTGAAGCTTTCTTT
TRBJ1-1 TRBD1 TRBV7-9 few CASSFGTGLNTEAFF TGTGCCAGCAGCTTTGGGACAGGGCTGAACACTGAAGCTTTCTTT
TRBJ2-7 TRBD2 TRBV12-3/TRBV12-4 many CASSPTSGGSSEQYF TGTGCCAGCAGTCCCACTAGCGGTGGGTCTTCGGAGCAGTACTTC
TRBJ1-5 - TRBV7-6 - CASSPEGGNQPQHF TGTGCCAGCAGCCCCGAGGGGGGGAATCAGCCCCAGCATTTT
TRBJ2-1 - TRBV20-1 few CSAPGNLEQFF TGCAGTGCTCCCGGGAATTTGGAGCAGTTCTTC
TRBJ2-7 TRBD1 TRBV7-2 - CASSLDRGEGYEQYF TGTGCCAGCAGCTTGGACAGGGGGGAGGGCTACGAGCAGTACTTC
TRBJ2-7 TRBD1 TRBV12-3/TRBV12-4 few CASRLGQGSSYEQYF TGTGCCAGCAGGCTGGGACAGGGGTCGTCCTACGAGCAGTACTTC
TRBJ2-7 - TRBV7-2 - CASSLAIPGAGEQYF TGTGCCAGCAGCTTAGCGATACCGGGGGCGGGCGAGCAGTACTTC
TRBJ2-4 - TRBV7-9 many CASSLSGLLLAKNIQYF TGTGCCAGCAGCTTATCGGGACTTCTTTTAGCCAAAAACATTCAGTACTTC
TRBJ2-5 - TRBV30 - CAWREIGTQETQYF TGTGCCTGGAGGGAAATCGGGACGCAAGAGACCCAGTACTTC
TRBJ2-4 - TRBV30 - CAWSKVDKNIQYF TGTGCCTGGAGTAAAGTGGATAAAAACATTCAGTACTTC
TRBJ2-3 - TRBV13 few CASSSPPLYPGTDTQYF TGTGCCAGCAGCTCCCCACCGCTTTATCCGGGGACGGATACGCAGTATTTT
TRBJ2-1 - TRBV7-2 many CASSSSTMDYNEQFF TGTGCCAGCAGCTCCTCGACGATGGATTACAATGAGCAGTTCTTC
TRBJ2-3 TRBD2 TRBV19 few CASSISGTSGTLTDTQYF TGTGCCAGTAGTATCTCGGGGACTAGCGGTACCCTCACAGATACGCAGTATTTT